This T cell receptor (beta chain) was recorded in a study of OX40 agonist ivuxolimab in advanced cancers. Broader study findings: The study found that CD8+ T cells averaged more expanded clones than CD4+.

The CDR3 extends over 15 amino acids. Germline V gene sequence: CDR1 SEHNR, CDR2 FQNEAQ (reference sequence). The sample holds a few counts of this clone. Its antigen remains unknown. One end of the junction is discordant with germline, which a read error may explain. TCRdb's copy holds only in-frame clones and misses some; the assay was immunoSEQ multiplex PCR. The table lists about 43,000 clones, around 94% of them singletons. The receptor's source is an adult with an advanced solid tumor such as melanoma, head and neck, liver or kidney cancer. The material was CD4+ or CD8+ T cells sorted from blood, obtained in a trial of the OX40 agonist ivuxolimab. The chain carries TRBV7-9 and TRBJ1-5, with D hard to call. CDR3 protein: CASSQEAGNNQPQHF. The CDR3 region has the DNA TGCGCCAGCAGCCAAGAAGCAGGAAATAATCAGCCCCAGCATTTT.